The source of this T cell receptor beta chain is a study of T cell changes during pregnancy in multiple sclerosis. Sequencing was performed with immunoSEQ multiplex PCR; in TCRdb, only in-frame clones are kept and a portion is missing. The data hold approximately 52,000 clones, with over 80% observed a single time. The clonotype was recovered from a female donor in good health, enrolled as a control in a pregnancy study. This specimen consisted of CD4+ T cells from peripheral blood mononuclear cells, obtained in the second trimester of pregnancy.

The DNA of the CDR3 is TGTGCCAGCAGTGAATGGGGGGGCGCCGGCACTGAAGCTTTCTTT. Its translation is CASSEWGGAGTEAFF. V and J are TRBV6-1 and TRBJ1-1; D perhaps matches TRBD1 (6 bases). Per the germline V gene, CDR1 is MNHNS and CDR2 is SASEGT. Trimming stripped 2 bases from V and 4 bases from J, with 14 bases between. CDR3 length: 15 residues.